The 2 T cell receptor beta chains reported below all come from one sample, sequenced in a study of response to subunit inactivated influenza vaccine. TCRdb passed the RT-PCR reads through MiXCR, listing each CDR3 protein once. The profile shows about half a million distinct CDR3 sequences, approximately 24% of them singletons. Sequencing was performed on CD4+ T cells sorted from PBMCs, taken more than 4 days after vaccination. These receptors were obtained from a man in his fifties who received an inactivated influenza vaccine.

This clonotype appeared a few times. The CDR3 sequence: CASSQVPIQGEAFF. Here the CDR3 DNA reads TGCGCCAGCAGCCAAGTTCCAATACAGGGTGAAGCTTTCTTT. The chain is built from TRBV4-3 and TRBJ1-1, with D perhaps TRBD1 (6 bases). This CDR3 spans 14 amino acids. V gave up 1 base and J gave up 7 bases, with 13 bases separating them. Germline loops: CDR1 LGHNA, CDR2 YSLEER.

This clonotype has only a few counts. This chain uses TRBV25-1 with TRBJ2-7, with 7 bases identical to TRBD1. CDR1 and CDR2 from the germline V gene are MGHDK and SYGVNS. The V and J ends lost 0 bases and 1 base, in that order; junction bases with no gene match: 6. The CDR3 is 16 residues long. Here the CDR3 reads CASSEYGTERSYEQYF. In DNA form, the CDR3 reads TGTGCCAGCAGTGAATACGGGACAGAGAGATCCTACGAGCAGTACTTC.